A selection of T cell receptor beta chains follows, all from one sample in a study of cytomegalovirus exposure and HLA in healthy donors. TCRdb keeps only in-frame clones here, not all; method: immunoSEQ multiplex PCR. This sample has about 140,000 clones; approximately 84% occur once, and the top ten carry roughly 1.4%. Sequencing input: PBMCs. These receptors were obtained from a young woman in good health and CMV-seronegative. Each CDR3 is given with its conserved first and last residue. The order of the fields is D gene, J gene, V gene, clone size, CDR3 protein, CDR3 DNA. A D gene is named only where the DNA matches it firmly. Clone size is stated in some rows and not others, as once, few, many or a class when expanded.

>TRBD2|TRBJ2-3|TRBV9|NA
CASSERGGLTDTQYF
TGTGCCAGCAGCGAGCGCGGGGGGCTCACAGATACGCAGTATTTT
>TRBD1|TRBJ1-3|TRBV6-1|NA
CASSEQGAAIYF
TGTGCCAGCAGTGAACAGGGGGCGGCCATATATTTT
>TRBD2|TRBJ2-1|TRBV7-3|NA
CASSPGLAGLNEQFF
TGTGCCAGCAGCCCCGGACTAGCGGGACTTAATGAGCAGTTCTTC
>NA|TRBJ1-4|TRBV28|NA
CASLERRGYEKLFF
TGTGCCAGCCTAGAGCGCCGGGGTTATGAAAAACTGTTTTTT
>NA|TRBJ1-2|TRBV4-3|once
CASSQEGAGDAGYTF
TGCGCCAGCAGCCAAGAGGGGGCAGGGGACGCTGGCTACACCTTC
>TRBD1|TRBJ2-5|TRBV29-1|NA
CSVRGTISVGTGDHETQYF
TGCAGCGTTAGGGGGACGATATCAGTCGGGACAGGGGATCACGAGACCCAGTACTTC
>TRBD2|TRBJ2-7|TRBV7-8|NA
CASSLAAASGGGYEQYF
TGTGCCAGCAGCTTAGCGGCGGCTAGCGGGGGTGGCTACGAGCAGTACTTC
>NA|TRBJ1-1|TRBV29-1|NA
CSARRQDSNTEAFF
TGCAGCGCCAGAAGGCAGGATTCGAACACTGAAGCTTTCTTT
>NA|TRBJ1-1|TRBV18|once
CASSPGAGNTEAFF
TGTGCCAGCTCACCAGGTGCAGGGAACACTGAAGCTTTCTTT
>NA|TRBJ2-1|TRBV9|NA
CASSVGGLEVNEQFF
TGTGCCAGCAGCGTAGGAGGTCTCGAGGTCAATGAGCAGTTCTTC
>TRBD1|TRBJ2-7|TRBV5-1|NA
CASSLAPTGIEGWGSYEQYF
TGCGCCAGCAGCTTGGCCCCGACAGGGATAGAAGGTTGGGGCTCCTACGAGCAGTACTTC
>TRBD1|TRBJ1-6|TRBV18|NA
CASRPKEGALEPLHF
TGTGCCAGCCGACCTAAGGAGGGGGCCTTAGAACCCCTCCACTTT
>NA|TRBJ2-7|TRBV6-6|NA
CASSYSAGQGSEQYF
TGTGCCAGCAGTTACTCCGCAGGACAAGGGTCCGAGCAGTACTTC
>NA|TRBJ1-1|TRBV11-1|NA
CASSFHWGQGNTEAFF
TGTGCCAGCAGCTTTCATTGGGGGCAGGGGAACACTGAAGCTTTCTTT
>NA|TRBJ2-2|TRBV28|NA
CASRLESTGELFF
TGTGCCAGCAGACTAGAGTCCACCGGGGAGCTGTTTTTT
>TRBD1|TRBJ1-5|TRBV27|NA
CASQGEGQPQHF
TGTGCCTCACAGGGGGAAGGACAGCCCCAGCATTTT
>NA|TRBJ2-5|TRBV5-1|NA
CASSSPGLETQYF
TGCGCCAGCAGCTCCCCGGGATTAGAGACCCAGTACTTC
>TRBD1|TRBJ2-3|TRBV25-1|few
CASSEYNRGKDTQYF
TGTGCCAGCAGTGAATATAACAGGGGGAAGGATACGCAGTATTTT
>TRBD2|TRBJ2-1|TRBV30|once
CAWTGGSSYNEQFF
TGTGCCTGGACAGGCGGGAGCTCCTACAATGAGCAGTTCTTC